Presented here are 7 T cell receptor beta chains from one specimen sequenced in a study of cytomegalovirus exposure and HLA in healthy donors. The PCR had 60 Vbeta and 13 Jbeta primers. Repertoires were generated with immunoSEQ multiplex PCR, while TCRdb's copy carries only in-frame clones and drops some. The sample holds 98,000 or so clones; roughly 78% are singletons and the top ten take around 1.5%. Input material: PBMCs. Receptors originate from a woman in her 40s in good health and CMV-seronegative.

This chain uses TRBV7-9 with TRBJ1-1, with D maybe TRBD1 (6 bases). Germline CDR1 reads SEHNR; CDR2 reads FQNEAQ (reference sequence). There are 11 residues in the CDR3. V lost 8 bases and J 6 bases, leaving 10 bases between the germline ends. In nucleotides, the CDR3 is TGTGCCAGCGGGGGCCCGGCTGAAGCTTTCTTT. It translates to CASGGPAEAFF.

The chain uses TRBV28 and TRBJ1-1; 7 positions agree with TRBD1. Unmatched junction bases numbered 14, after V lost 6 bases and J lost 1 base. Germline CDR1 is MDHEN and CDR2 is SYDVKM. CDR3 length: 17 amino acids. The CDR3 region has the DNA TGTGCCAGCAGAACTATGACAGGGATTATGGAGAACACTGAAGCTTTCTTT. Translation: CASRTMTGIMENTEAFF.

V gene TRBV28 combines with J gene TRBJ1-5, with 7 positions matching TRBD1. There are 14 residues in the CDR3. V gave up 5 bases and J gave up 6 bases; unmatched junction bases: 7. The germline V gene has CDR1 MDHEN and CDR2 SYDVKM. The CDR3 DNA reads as TGTGCCAGCAGTCCCCCCGGGACAGTTCAGCCCCAGCATTTT. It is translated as CASSPPGTVQPQHF.

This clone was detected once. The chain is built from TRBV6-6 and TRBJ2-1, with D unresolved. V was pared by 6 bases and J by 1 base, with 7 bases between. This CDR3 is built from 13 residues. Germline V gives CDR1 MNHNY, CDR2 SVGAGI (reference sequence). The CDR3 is CASSRGSYNEQFF. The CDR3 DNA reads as TGTGCCAGCAGCCGAGGTTCCTACAATGAGCAGTTCTTC.

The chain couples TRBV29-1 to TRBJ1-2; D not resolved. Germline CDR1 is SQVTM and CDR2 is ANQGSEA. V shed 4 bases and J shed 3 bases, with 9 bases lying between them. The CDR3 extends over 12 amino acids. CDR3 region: CSVAGGDYGYTF. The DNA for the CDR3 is TGCAGCGTTGCCGGAGGCGACTATGGCTACACCTTC.

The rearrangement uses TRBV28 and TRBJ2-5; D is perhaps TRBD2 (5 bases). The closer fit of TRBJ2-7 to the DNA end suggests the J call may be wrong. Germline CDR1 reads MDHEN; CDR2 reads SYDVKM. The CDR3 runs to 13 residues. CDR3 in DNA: TGTGCCACCCTAGCATCCCCCTCCTACGAGCAGTACTTC. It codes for CATLASPSYEQYF.

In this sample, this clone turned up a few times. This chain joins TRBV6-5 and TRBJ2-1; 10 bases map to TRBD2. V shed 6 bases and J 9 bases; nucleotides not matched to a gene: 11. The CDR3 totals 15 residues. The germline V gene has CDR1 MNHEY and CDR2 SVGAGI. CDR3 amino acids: CASRSSGSPAGEQFF. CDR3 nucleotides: TGTGCCAGCAGGTCTAGCGGGAGCCCCGCCGGTGAGCAGTTCTTC.